Listed below are T cell receptor beta chains from one sample, sequenced in a study of T cells of healthy individuals. Each CDR3 protein gets one entry after TCRdb re-called the 5' RACE reads with MiXCR. The sample records about 57,000 distinct CDR3 sequences, roughly 15% being singletons. The source is a human donor in good health. CDR3s include the opening cysteine and the closing phenylalanine or tryptophan. D genes are given only for firm matches. Expanded clones are given a class, and other clones once, few, many or no size at all.

cdr3_aa	cdr3_nt	v_call	j_call	clone_size	d_call
CASSLSVTGDTQYF	TGTGCCAGCAGTTTATCGGTTACTGGCGATACGCAGTATTTT	TRBV27	TRBJ2-3	many	NA
CASNWAGGEYNEQFF	TGTGCCAGCAACTGGGCCGGGGGGGAGTACAATGAGCAGTTCTTC	TRBV9	TRBJ2-1	many	TRBD2
CASTRTSDTDTQYF	TGTGCCAGCACTCGGACTAGCGACACAGATACGCAGTATTTT	TRBV27	TRBJ2-3	NA	TRBD2
CASSGALIYNSPLHF	TGTGCCAGCAGCGGAGCTCTGATCTATAATTCACCCCTCCACTTT	TRBV7-9	TRBJ1-6	many	NA
CASSFVLGNTEAFF	TGTGCCAGCAGCTTTGTCTTAGGGAACACTGAAGCTTTCTTT	TRBV5-5	TRBJ1-1	NA	NA
CASSPPGLDAMYEQFF	TGCGCCAGCAGCCCGCCGGGACTAGATGCTATGTATGAGCAGTTCTTC	TRBV4-1	TRBJ2-1	NA	TRBD2
CASSVLGSANEKLFF	TGCGCCAGCAGCGTGTTAGGTTCAGCTAATGAAAAACTGTTTTTT	TRBV5-1	TRBJ1-4	NA	NA
CASSPETGSSYEQYF	TGTGCCAGCAGCCCTGAGACGGGCAGCTCCTACGAGCAGTACTTC	TRBV6-1	TRBJ2-7	many	NA
CASRDTGNTEAFF	TGTGCCAGCAGAGATACTGGGAACACTGAAGCTTTCTTT	TRBV12-3/TRBV12-4	TRBJ1-1	many	NA
CASLDRARLTNQPQHF	TGTGCCAGCCTTGACAGGGCCCGTCTTACCAATCAGCCCCAGCATTTT	TRBV19	TRBJ1-5	many	TRBD1
CASSLDGGDYNEQFF	TGCGCCAGCAGCTTGGATGGCGGAGACTACAATGAGCAGTTCTTC	TRBV5-1	TRBJ2-1	few	NA
CSVGDRVQETQYF	TGCAGCGTTGGCGACAGGGTCCAAGAGACCCAGTACTTC	TRBV29-1	TRBJ2-5	many	TRBD1
CSAPGRNNSPLHF	TGCAGTGCACCGGGACGGAATAATTCACCCCTCCACTTT	TRBV20-1	TRBJ1-6	many	NA
CASTPRGRNEQFF	TGTGCCAGCACCCCCAGGGGCCGAAATGAGCAGTTCTTC	TRBV6-5	TRBJ2-1	NA	NA
CSAKGQGSGYTF	TGCAGTGCTAAGGGACAGGGATCTGGCTACACCTTC	TRBV20-1	TRBJ1-2	many	TRBD1
CASGTYNEQFF	TGTGCCAGTGGGACCTACAATGAGCAGTTCTTC	TRBV14	TRBJ2-1	many	NA
CATSRQGPAYEQYF	TGTGCCACCAGCAGACAGGGACCAGCCTACGAGCAGTACTTC	TRBV15	TRBJ2-7	many	NA
CASSDFAGTEAFF	TGTGCCAGCTCAGATTTCGCGGGAACTGAAGCTTTCTTT	TRBV18	TRBJ1-1	NA	NA
CASSQAGAPYNEQFF	TGTGCCAGCAGCCAAGCGGGAGCCCCCTACAATGAGCAGTTCTTC	TRBV4-2	TRBJ2-1	NA	NA
CATSREDSFKGYTF	TGTGCCACCAGCAGAGAAGACAGTTTTAAGGGCTACACCTTC	TRBV15	TRBJ1-2	many	NA
CASSSGGESSYEQYF	TGTGCCAGCAGTAGCGGGGGCGAAAGCTCCTACGAGCAGTACTTC	TRBV7-8	TRBJ2-7	few	TRBD2
CASSPVSPTDTQYF	TGCGCCAGCAGCCCGGTTTCTCCCACAGATACGCAGTATTTT	TRBV4-1	TRBJ2-3	few	NA
CASSIAMNTEAFF	TGTGCCAGTAGTATAGCGATGAACACTGAAGCTTTCTTT	TRBV19	TRBJ1-1	many	NA
CASSLALAGSSYNEQFF	TGCGCCAGCAGCCTGGCCCTAGCGGGGAGTTCCTACAATGAGCAGTTCTTC	TRBV5-1	TRBJ2-1	few	TRBD2
CASRGGNQPQHF	TGTGCCAGCAGAGGGGGGAATCAGCCCCAGCATTTT	TRBV12-3/TRBV12-4	TRBJ1-5	many	NA
CASSQVVKRTEKLFF	TGCGCCAGCAGCCAAGTAGTCAAGAGAACCGAAAAACTGTTTTTT	TRBV4-3	TRBJ1-4	NA	NA
CASSLSGGPTGELFF	TGTGCCAGCAGTTTATCGGGAGGGCCCACCGGGGAGCTGTTTTTT	TRBV27	TRBJ2-2	few	TRBD2
CSAPGTGRADTQYF	TGCAGTGCGCCCGGGACAGGGAGGGCAGATACGCAGTATTTT	TRBV20-1	TRBJ2-3	NA	TRBD1
CATSIQGGPYEQYF	TGTGCCACCAGCATCCAGGGGGGTCCCTACGAGCAGTACTTC	TRBV15	TRBJ2-7	many	NA
CASSLLFRALSTDTQYF	TGTGCCAGCAGTTTATTGTTCAGGGCCCTGAGCACAGATACGCAGTATTTT	TRBV27	TRBJ2-3	many	NA
CASSPPGRNEQFF	TGTGCCAGCAGCCCTCCGGGGAGAAATGAGCAGTTCTTC	TRBV6-2/TRBV6-3	TRBJ2-1	many	NA